This T cell receptor beta chain derives from a study of blood T cell repertoires in COVID-19. This clone is a singleton in its sample. The length of the CDR3 is 14 residues. From germline, CDR1 is MDHEN and CDR2 SYDVKM. Germline trimming cut 5 bases from V and 7 bases from J; bases unmatched to any gene: 6. The table came from immunoSEQ multiplex PCR; TCRdb's copy has only in-frame clones and leaves some out. The sample lists around 400,000 clones, 88% occurring once. This sequence was found in a woman aged 18 to 35 who had been exposed to COVID-19. The specimen sequenced was PBMCs or T cells enriched from blood (not recorded which). The chain couples TRBV28 to TRBJ2-1, with 9 bases that match TRBD2. This CDR3 reads CASSLLAGMNEQFF. The CDR3 bases are TGTGCCAGCAGTCTTCTAGCGGGGATGAATGAGCAGTTCTTC.